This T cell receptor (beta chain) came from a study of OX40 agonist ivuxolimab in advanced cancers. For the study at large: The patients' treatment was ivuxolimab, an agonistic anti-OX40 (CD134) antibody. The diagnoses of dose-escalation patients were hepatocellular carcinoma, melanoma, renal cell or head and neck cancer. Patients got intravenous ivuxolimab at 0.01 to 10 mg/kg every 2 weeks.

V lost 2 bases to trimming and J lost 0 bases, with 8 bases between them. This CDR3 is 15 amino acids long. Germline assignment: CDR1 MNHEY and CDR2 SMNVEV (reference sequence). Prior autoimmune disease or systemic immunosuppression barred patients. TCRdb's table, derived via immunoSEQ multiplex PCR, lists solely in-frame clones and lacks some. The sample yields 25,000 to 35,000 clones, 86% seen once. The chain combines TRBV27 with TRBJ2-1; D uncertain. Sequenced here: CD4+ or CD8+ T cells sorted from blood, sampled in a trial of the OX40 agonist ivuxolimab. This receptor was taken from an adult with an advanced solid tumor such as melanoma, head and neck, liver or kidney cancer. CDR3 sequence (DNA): TGTGCCAGCAGTTTAGATGACCCCTCCTACAATGAGCAGTTCTTC. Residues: CASSLDDPSYNEQFF.